This T cell receptor beta chain was documented in a study of blood T cell repertoires in COVID-19. The wider study: From T cells, B-cell-depleted T cells, or PBMCs came the material, which was cDNA or gDNA.

During active infection, Seattle patients enrolled and were then monitored through disease. Looked up from germline, CDR1 is SGHTA and CDR2 is FQGTGA. The CDR3 length is 15 residues. The ends lost 5 bases at V and 3 bases at J; junction bases unmatched: 6. Study processing details: Estimation of nucleated cell counts was performed using reference gene primer amplification. Assay: immunoSEQ multiplex PCR; the TCRdb copy retains only in-frame clones and omits some. The DNA gave D and trimming, while V, J and clone size come from that table. The sample lists 250,000 to 350,000 clones, 88% occurring once.

The V gene is TRBV7-3, the J gene TRBJ2-3, with 9 bases that match TRBD2. The sequence was collected from a woman aged 25 to 45 with COVID-19, enrolled during active disease. The source material was peripheral blood. This CDR3 is CASSHTSGWTDTQYF. In nucleotides, the CDR3 is TGTGCCAGCAGCCACACTAGCGGGTGGACAGATACGCAGTATTTT.